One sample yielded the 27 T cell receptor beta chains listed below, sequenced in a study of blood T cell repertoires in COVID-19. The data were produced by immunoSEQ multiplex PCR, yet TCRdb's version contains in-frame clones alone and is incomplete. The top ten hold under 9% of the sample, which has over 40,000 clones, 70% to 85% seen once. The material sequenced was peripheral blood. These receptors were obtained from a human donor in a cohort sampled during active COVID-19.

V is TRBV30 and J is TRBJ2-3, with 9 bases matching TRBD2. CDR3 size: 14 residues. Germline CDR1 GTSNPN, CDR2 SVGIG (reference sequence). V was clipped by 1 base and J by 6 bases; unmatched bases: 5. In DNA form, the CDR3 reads TGTGCCTGGAGTGAGGGACTAGCAGCCGATACGCAGTATTTT. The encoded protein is CAWSEGLAADTQYF.

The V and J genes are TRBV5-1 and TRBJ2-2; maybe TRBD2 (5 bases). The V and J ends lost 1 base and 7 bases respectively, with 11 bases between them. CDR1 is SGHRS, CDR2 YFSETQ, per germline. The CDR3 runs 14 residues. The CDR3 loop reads CASSLMPGIGELFF. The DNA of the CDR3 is TGCGCCAGCAGCTTGATGCCGGGGATCGGGGAGCTGTTTTTT.

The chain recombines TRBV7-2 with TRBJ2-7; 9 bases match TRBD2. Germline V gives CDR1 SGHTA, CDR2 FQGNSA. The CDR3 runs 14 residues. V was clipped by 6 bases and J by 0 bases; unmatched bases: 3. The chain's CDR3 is CASRVSGSSYEQYF. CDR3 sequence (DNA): TGTGCCAGCAGGGTTAGCGGGAGCTCCTACGAGCAGTACTTC.

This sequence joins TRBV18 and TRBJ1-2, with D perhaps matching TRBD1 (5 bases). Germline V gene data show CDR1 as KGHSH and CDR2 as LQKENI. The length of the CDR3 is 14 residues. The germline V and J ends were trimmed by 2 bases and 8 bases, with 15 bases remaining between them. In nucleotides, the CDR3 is TGTGCCAGCTCACCAGATATGGGGCTCGGAGGCTACACCTTC. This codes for CASSPDMGLGGYTF.

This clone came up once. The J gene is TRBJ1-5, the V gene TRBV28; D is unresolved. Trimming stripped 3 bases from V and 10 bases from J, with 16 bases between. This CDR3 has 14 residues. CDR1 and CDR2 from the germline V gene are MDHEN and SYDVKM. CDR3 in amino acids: CASSFANYYKPQHF. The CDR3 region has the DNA TGTGCCAGCAGTTTCGCCAATTATTACAAACCCCAGCATTTT.

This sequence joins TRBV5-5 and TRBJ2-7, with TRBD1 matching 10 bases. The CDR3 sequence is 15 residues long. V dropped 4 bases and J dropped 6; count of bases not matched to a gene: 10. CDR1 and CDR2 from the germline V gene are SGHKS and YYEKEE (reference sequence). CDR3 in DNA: TGTGCCAGCAGCCCCGCGACAGGGGGCAGAGGCGAGCAGTACTTC. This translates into CASSPATGGRGEQYF.

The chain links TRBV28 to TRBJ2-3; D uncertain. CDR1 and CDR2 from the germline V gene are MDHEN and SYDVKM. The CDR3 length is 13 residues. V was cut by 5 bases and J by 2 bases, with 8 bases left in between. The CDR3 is CASSNPVTDTQYF. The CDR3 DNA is TGTGCCAGCAGTAACCCGGTCACAGATACGCAGTATTTT.

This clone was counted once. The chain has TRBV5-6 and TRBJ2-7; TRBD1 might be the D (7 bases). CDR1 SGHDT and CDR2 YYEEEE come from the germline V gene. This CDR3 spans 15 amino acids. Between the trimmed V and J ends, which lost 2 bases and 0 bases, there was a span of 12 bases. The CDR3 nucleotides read TGTGCCAGCAGCTTCGGGGGACAGTTCTCCTACGAGCAGTACTTC. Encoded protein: CASSFGGQFSYEQYF.

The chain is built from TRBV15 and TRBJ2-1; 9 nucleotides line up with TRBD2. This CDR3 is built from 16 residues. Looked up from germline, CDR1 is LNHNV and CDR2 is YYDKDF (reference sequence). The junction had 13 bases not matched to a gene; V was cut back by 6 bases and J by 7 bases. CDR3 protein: CATRPPLAGPANEQFF. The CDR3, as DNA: TGTGCCACCAGGCCGCCTCTAGCGGGACCGGCGAATGAGCAGTTCTTC. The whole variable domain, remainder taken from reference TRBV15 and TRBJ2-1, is DAMVIQNPRYQVTQFGKPVTLSCSQTLNHNVMYWYQQKSSQAPKLLFHYYDKDFNNEADTPDNFQSRRPNTSFCFLDIRSPGLGDTAMYLCATRPPLAGPANEQFFGPGTRLTVL.

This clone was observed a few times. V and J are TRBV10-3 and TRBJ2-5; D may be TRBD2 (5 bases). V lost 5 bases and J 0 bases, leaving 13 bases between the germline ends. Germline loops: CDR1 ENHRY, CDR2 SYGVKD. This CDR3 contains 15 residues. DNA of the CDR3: TGTGCCATCAGTAACCTACTAGGATACCAAGAGACCCAGTACTTC. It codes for CAISNLLGYQETQYF.

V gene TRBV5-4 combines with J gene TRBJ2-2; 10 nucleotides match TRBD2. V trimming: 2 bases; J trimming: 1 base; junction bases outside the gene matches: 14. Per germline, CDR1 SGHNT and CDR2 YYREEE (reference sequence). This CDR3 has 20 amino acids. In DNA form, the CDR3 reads TGTGCCAGCAGCTTAGATTTCACTAGCGGGACAGATGGGAACACCGGGGAGCTGTTTTTT. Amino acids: CASSLDFTSGTDGNTGELFF.

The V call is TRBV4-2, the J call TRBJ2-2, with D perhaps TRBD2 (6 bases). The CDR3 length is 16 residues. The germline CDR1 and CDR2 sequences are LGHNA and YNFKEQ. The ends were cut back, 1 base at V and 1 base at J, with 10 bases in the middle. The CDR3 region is CASSQVVSGNTGELFF. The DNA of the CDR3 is TGTGCCAGCAGCCAAGTTGTTAGCGGGAACACCGGGGAGCTGTTTTTT.

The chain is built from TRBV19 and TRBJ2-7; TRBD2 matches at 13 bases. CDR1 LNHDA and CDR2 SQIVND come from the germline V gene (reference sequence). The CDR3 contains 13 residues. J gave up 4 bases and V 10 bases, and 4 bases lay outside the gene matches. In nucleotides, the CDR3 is TGTGCCACCAGGACTAGCGGGAGTTACGAGCAGTACTTC. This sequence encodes CATRTSGSYEQYF.

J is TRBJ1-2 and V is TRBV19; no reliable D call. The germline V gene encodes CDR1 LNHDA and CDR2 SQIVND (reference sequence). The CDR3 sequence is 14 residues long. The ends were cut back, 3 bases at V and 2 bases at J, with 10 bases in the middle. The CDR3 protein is CASSMSGANYGYTF. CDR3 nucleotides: TGTGCCAGTAGTATGTCCGGTGCCAACTATGGCTACACCTTC.

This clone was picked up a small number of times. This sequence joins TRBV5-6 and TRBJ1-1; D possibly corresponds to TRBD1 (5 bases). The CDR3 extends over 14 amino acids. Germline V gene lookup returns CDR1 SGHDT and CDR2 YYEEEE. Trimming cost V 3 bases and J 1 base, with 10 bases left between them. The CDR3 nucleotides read TGTGCCAGCAGCTCGACAGTACGGAACACTGAAGCTTTCTTT. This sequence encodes CASSSTVRNTEAFF. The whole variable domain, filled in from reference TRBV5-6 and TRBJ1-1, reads DAGVTQSPTHLIKTRGQQVTLRCSPKSGHDTVSWYQQALGQGPQFIFQYYEEEERQRGNFPDRFSGHQFPNYSSELNVNALLLGDSALYLCASSSTVRNTEAFFGQGTRLTVV.

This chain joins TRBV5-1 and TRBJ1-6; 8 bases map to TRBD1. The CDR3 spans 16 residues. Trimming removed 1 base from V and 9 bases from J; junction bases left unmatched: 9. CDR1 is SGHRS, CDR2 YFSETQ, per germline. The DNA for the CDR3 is TGCGCCAGCAGCTTGAGCTGGACAGGGTCGCCTTCACCCCTCCACTTT. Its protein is CASSLSWTGSPSPLHF. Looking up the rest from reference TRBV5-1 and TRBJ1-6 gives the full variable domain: KAGVTQTPRYLIKTRGQQVTLSCSPISGHRSVSWYQQTPGQGLQFLFEYFSETQRNKGNFPGRFSGRQFSNSRSEMNVSTLELGDSALYLCASSLSWTGSPSPLHFGNGTRLTVT.

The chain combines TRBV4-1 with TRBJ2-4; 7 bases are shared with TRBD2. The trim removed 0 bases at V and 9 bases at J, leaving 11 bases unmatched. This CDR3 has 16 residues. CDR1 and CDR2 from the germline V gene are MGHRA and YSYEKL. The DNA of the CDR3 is TGCGCCAGCAGCCAAGATCAGAGATGGGGGGAGGGCATTCAGTACTTC. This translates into CASSQDQRWGEGIQYF.

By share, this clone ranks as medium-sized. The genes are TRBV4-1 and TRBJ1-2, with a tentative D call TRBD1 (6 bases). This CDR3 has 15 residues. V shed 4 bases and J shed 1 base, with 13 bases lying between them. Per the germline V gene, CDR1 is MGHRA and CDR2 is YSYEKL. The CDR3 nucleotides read TGCGCCAGCAGCCCCGCGACAGGAGATAACTATGGCTACACCTTC. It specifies CASSPATGDNYGYTF.

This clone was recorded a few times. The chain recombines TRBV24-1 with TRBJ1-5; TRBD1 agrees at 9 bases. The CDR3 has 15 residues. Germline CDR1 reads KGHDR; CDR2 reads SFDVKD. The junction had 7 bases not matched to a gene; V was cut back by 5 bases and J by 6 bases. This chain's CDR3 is CATSAPGQGGQPQHF. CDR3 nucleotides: TGTGCCACCAGTGCCCCGGGACAGGGAGGTCAGCCCCAGCATTTT.

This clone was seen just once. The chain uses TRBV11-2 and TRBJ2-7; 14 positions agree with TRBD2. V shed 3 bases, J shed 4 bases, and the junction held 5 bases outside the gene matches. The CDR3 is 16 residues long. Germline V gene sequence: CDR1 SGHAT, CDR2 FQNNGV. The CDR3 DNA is TGTGCCAGCAGCTTCGGGGGGACTAGCGGGAGTTACGAGCAGTACTTC. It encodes CASSFGGTSGSYEQYF.

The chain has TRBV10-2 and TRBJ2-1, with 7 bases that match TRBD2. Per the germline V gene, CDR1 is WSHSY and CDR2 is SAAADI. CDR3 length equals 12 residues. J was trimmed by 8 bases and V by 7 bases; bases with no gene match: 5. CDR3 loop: CASTRSGDEQFF. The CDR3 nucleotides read TGCGCCAGCACTAGAAGCGGGGATGAGCAGTTCTTC.

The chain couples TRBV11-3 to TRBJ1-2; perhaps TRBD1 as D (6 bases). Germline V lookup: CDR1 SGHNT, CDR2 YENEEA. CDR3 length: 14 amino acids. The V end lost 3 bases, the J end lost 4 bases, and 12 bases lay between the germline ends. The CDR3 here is CASSLGGLSYGYTF. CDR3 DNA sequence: TGTGCCAGCAGCTTGGGGGGGCTCAGCTATGGCTACACCTTC. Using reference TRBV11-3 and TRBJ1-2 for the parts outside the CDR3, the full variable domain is EAGVVQSPRYKIIEKKQPVAFWCNPISGHNTLYWYLQNLGQGPELLIRYENEEAVDDSQLPKDRFSAERLKGVDSTLKIQPAELGDSAVYLCASSLGGLSYGYTFGSGTRLTVV.

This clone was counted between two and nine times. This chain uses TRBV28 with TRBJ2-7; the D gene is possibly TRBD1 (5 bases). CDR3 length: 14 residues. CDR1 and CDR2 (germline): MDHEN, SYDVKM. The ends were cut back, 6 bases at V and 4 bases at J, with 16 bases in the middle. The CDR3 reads CASSPLQVEYEQYF. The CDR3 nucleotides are TGTGCCAGCAGCCCCTTACAGGTGGAGTACGAGCAGTACTTC.

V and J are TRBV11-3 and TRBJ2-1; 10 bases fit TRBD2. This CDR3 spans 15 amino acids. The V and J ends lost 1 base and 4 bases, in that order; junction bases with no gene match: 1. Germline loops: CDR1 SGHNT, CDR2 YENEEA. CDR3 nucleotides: TGTGCCAGCAGCTTAGCAGCGGGAGGGTACAATGAGCAGTTCTTC. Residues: CASSLAAGGYNEQFF.

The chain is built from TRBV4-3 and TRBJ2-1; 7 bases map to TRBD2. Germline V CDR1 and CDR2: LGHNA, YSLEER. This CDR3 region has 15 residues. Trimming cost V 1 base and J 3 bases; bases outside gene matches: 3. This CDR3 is CASSQGPGGYNEQFF. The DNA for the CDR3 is TGCGCCAGCAGCCAAGGTCCGGGAGGCTACAATGAGCAGTTCTTC.

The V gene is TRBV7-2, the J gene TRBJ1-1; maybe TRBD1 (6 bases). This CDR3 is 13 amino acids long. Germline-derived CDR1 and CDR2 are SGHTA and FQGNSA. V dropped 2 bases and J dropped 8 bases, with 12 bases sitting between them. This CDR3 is CASSLRGAMEAFF. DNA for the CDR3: TGTGCCAGCAGCTTACGGGGGGCGATGGAAGCTTTCTTT.

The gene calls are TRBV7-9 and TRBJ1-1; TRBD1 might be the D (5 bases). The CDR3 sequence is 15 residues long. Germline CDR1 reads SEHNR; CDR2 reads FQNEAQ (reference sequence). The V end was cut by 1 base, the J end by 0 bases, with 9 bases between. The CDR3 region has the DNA TGTGCCAGCAGCTTAGAAGGGACTCTGAACACTGAAGCTTTCTTT. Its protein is CASSLEGTLNTEAFF.